This record looks at one TCR beta chain sequence and its context. Antigen: not known. The data derive from a study of blood T cells in healthy people across ages. The overall study: Using template switching, researchers captured about one barcoded beta molecule for each two T cells. Points from the study as a whole: Reliance upon unsorted PBMCs precluded definitive naive versus antigen-experienced comparison.

Sample-barcoded 5' priming and a J-beta primer mix drove a second PCR of about 6 to 12 cycles. MiXCR was run by TCRdb on the 5' RACE reads, yielding one entry per CDR3 protein. The table includes about 1.4 million distinct CDR3 sequences, approximately 60% detected once. No fewer than 6 million PBMCs went into each sample. This CDR3 is built from 14 residues. Between the trimmed V and J ends, which lost 6 bases and 7 bases, there was a span of 18 bases. The sequence was collected from a man younger than 35 in good health. Specimen: blood. The chain links TRBV12-3 or TRBV12-4 to TRBJ1-2, with D perhaps matching TRBD1 (6 bases). The CDR3 DNA follows: TGTGCCAGCAGGCGGACAGTTACCTATTTTGGCTACACCTTC. Its translation is CASRRTVTYFGYTF.